Each of the 4 T cell receptor beta chains below was sequenced from the same sample in a study of CD8+ T cells in alopecia areata. The authors extracted RNA and reverse transcribed it into cDNA as the sequencing template. Generated by immunoSEQ multiplex PCR, the TCRdb table keeps only in-frame clones and is missing some. The sample holds some 44,000 clones, about nine tenths seen once. Specified treatment: oral pan-JAK inhibitor, 5-10 mg twice daily. Sequencing used CD8+ T cells sorted from blood, obtained at week 24, from a patient treated with tofacitinib. These receptors were obtained from a human donor with alopecia areata.

V is TRBV7-9 and J is TRBJ2-1; a weak D match, TRBD1 (6 bases). Trimming shortened V by 6 bases and J by 3 bases, and 9 bases separated the two germline ends. The CDR3 sequence is 13 residues long. Germline CDR1 is SEHNR and CDR2 is FQNEAQ (reference sequence). The CDR3 DNA reads TGTGCCAGCAGACCAGGGGTCTACAATGAGCAGTTCTTC. Translation: CASRPGVYNEQFF.

CDR3: CASSGGQNDWAFF. The CDR3 nucleotides read TGTGCCAGCAGCGGGGGACAGAACGATTGGGCTTTCTTT. The chain uses TRBV7-9 and TRBJ1-1; TRBD1 aligns across 7 bases. With V trimmed by 5 bases and J by 11 bases, 11 bases remained unmatched. CDR1 is SEHNR and CDR2 is FQNEAQ in the germline V gene (reference sequence). The CDR3 is 13 residues long.

A single count supports this clone. The chain uses TRBV25-1 and TRBJ1-1; D gene ambiguous. The V end was cut by 1 base, the J end by 1 base, with 7 bases between. The CDR3 has 14 residues. Germline V gives CDR1 MGHDK, CDR2 SYGVNS. This chain's CDR3 is CASSELEGNTEAFF. The CDR3 DNA follows: TGTGCCAGCAGTGAATTGGAGGGGAACACTGAAGCTTTCTTT. The complete variable domain, with remaining parts taken from reference TRBV25-1 and TRBJ1-1, reads EADIYQTPRYLVIGTGKKITLECSQTMGHDKMYWYQQDPGMELHLIHYSYGVNSTEKGDLSSESTVSRIRTEHFPLTLESARPSHTSQYLCASSELEGNTEAFFGQGTRLTVV.

This clone turned up a few times. This chain connects TRBV18 to TRBJ2-3; perhaps TRBD1 as D (6 bases). Germline loops: CDR1 KGHSH, CDR2 LQKENI. The CDR3 contains 18 residues. V lost 0 bases and J 0 bases, leaving 16 bases between the germline ends. CDR3 in DNA: TGTGCCAGCTCACCACCAGGGGGAATTCAAAGTAGCACAGATACGCAGTATTTT. Its translation is CASSPPGGIQSSTDTQYF.